The 31 T cell receptor beta chains given below trace back to one sample, sequenced in a study of CD8+CD57+ T cells in acquired aplastic anemia. Sequencing involved patients with CD8+CD57+ cell expansion previously shown by flow cytometry. Researchers used genomic DNA as the template to profile TCR beta VDJ and CDR3. TCRdb processed the reads anew with MiXCR; each CDR3 protein has one entry. The table includes about 180,000 distinct CDR3 sequences, approximately 48% detected once. Sequencing was done on a sample of sorted CD4+, CD8+, or CD8+CD57+ T cells (not recorded which) from PBMCs. These receptors all come from a human donor with aplastic anemia.

This sequence joins TRBV10-3 and TRBJ2-5; D is undetermined. Germline CDR1 ENHRY, CDR2 SYGVKD. This CDR3 has 12 amino acids. Deletions cut 4 bases from V and 5 bases from J, with 8 bases between. DNA for the CDR3: TGTGCCATCAGTGGCACTACGGAGACCCAGTACTTC. This encodes CAISGTTETQYF.

This clonotype was recorded once. The genes are TRBV29-1 and TRBJ2-7, with 8 nucleotides matching TRBD1. With V trimmed by 5 bases and J by 6 bases, 12 bases remained unmatched. The CDR3 is made up of 14 amino acids. The germline CDR1 and CDR2 sequences are SQVTM and ANQGSEA. In nucleotides, the CDR3 is TGCAGCGTTTCCCCGTCCGGGACAGGCCGCGAGCAGTACTTC. This encodes CSVSPSGTGREQYF.

CDR3 residues: CAISESLAGYSNQPQHF. CDR3 sequence (DNA): TGTGCCATCAGTGAGTCCCTGGCAGGATACAGCAATCAGCCCCAGCATTTT. This chain connects TRBV10-3 to TRBJ1-5, with D hard to call. Trimming cost V 0 bases and J 1 base, with 13 bases left between them. CDR3 size: 17 residues. The germline gives CDR1 ENHRY, CDR2 SYGVKD.

This clonotype showed up just a few times. The chain links TRBV28 to TRBJ1-2; no reliable D call. The V gene lost 3 bases and the J gene lost 1 base, with 3 bases spanning the gap. The CDR3 loop spans 12 amino acids. CDR1 MDHEN and CDR2 SYDVKM come from the germline V gene. The CDR3 sequence: CASSFGNYGYTF. CDR3 nucleotides: TGTGCCAGCAGTTTCGGTAACTATGGCTACACCTTC.

This chain links TRBV10-3 with TRBJ2-3; D not certain. Trimming pared 10 bases from V and 0 bases from J, leaving 11 bases between. Looked up from germline, CDR1 is ENHRY and CDR2 is SYGVKD. This CDR3 has 13 residues. This CDR3 is CASSARSTDTQYF. CDR3 DNA sequence: TGTGCCAGCAGCGCGAGGAGCACAGATACGCAGTATTTT.

The CDR3 loop is CASGPSHGQPEAEQYF. The CDR3 nucleotides are TGTGCCAGCGGTCCGTCCCACGGGCAGCCTGAGGCCGAGCAGTACTTC. The chain joins TRBV24-1 to TRBJ2-7; no firm D call. CDR1 and CDR2 (germline): KGHDR, SFDVKD. CDR3 size: 16 residues. The V and J ends lost 11 bases and 6 bases respectively, with 28 bases between them.

This clonotype was found many times. This CDR3 is CASSLASNQPQHF. For the CDR3, the DNA is TGTGCCAGCAGCTTGGCCAGCAATCAGCCCCAGCATTTT. V is TRBV5-6 and J is TRBJ1-5; D unclear. CDR3 length: 13 amino acids. Trimming removed 0 bases at V and 1 base at J, with 2 bases between. Germline V CDR1 and CDR2: SGHDT, YYEEEE.

This clonotype was observed many times. The V gene is TRBV25-1, the J gene TRBJ2-3, with D possibly matching TRBD2 (6 bases). Germline values: CDR1 MGHDK, CDR2 SYGVNS. The CDR3 extends over 15 amino acids. V was trimmed by 6 bases and J by 5 bases, leaving 18 bases between them. The CDR3 loop is CASRAAGRARDTQYF. As DNA, the CDR3 is TGTGCCAGCAGGGCAGCGGGCCGTGCAAGAGATACGCAGTATTTT.

A few counts support this clonotype. J is TRBJ1-2 and V is TRBV18; possible D gene TRBD1, 5 bases. The CDR3 length is 13 residues. Germline V lookup: CDR1 KGHSH, CDR2 LQKENI. V was cut by 4 bases and J by 8 bases, with 14 bases left in between. The CDR3: CASSRGRVAGYTF. CDR3 sequence (DNA): TGTGCCAGCTCACGGGGGAGGGTAGCCGGCTACACCTTC. Using reference TRBV18 and TRBJ1-2 for the parts outside the CDR3, the full variable domain is NAGVMQNPRHLVRRRGQEARLRCSPMKGHSHVYWYRQLPEEGLKFMVYLQKENIIDESGMPKERFSAEFPKEGPSILRIQQVVRGDSAAYFCASSRGRVAGYTFGSGTRLTVV.

This rearrangement joins TRBV7-2 to TRBJ2-7; D is unclear. V lost 5 bases and J 1 base, leaving 9 bases between the germline ends. Germline values: CDR1 SGHTA, CDR2 FQGNSA. The CDR3 loop spans 13 amino acids. CDR3 sequence (DNA): TGTGCCAGCAGCCACGGACGGTCCTACGAGCAGTACTTC. It yields the protein CASSHGRSYEQYF. The entire variable domain, with the rest obtained from reference TRBV7-2 and TRBJ2-7, is as follows: GAGVSQSPSNKVTEKGKDVELRCDPISGHTALYWYRQSLGQGLEFLIYFQGNSAPDKSGLPSDRFSAERTGGSVSTLTIQRTQQEDSAVYLCASSHGRSYEQYFGPGTRLTVT.

This clonotype has a count of ten or more. The chain carries TRBV19 and TRBJ2-1, with 7 bases identical to TRBD2. The germline V gene has CDR1 LNHDA and CDR2 SQIVND (reference sequence). Trimming removed 5 bases from V and 0 bases from J; junction bases left unmatched: 7. The CDR3 has 16 amino acids. The DNA of the CDR3 is TGTGCCAGTAGTTGGGCTAGCGGAAGCTCCTACAATGAGCAGTTCTTC. This encodes CASSWASGSSYNEQFF. Filled out from reference TRBV19 and TRBJ2-1, the complete variable domain reads DGGITQSPKYLFRKEGQNVTLSCEQNLNHDAMYWYRQDPGQGLRLIYYSQIVNDFQKGDIAEGYSVSREKKESFPLTVTSAQKNPTAFYLCASSWASGSSYNEQFFGPGTRLTVL.

V is TRBV20-1 and J is TRBJ1-1, with unresolved D. V lost 6 bases to trimming and J lost 0 bases, with 8 bases between them. The germline gives CDR1 DFQATT, CDR2 SNEGSKA (reference sequence). The CDR3 extends over 12 amino acids. CDR3 in DNA: TGCAGTGCACCGACCCTGAACACTGAAGCTTTCTTT. Its protein is CSAPTLNTEAFF.

The chain couples TRBV2 to TRBJ1-4; no reliable D call. Germline V CDR1 and CDR2: SNHLY, FYNNEI. V lost 5 bases and J 7 bases, leaving 14 bases between the germline ends. The CDR3 totals 14 residues. CDR3 in amino acids: CASSLTGRGEKLFF. In DNA form, the CDR3 reads TGTGCCAGCAGTCTCACCGGCCGGGGTGAAAAACTGTTTTTT.

This chain links TRBV10-1 with TRBJ2-7, with D perhaps assigned TRBD1 or TRBD2 (5 bases each). Per the germline V gene, CDR1 is WNHNN and CDR2 is SYGVQD (reference sequence). V gave up 7 bases and J gave up 2 bases, with 6 bases separating them. The CDR3 consists of 11 residues. CDR3 protein: CASKGPYEQYF. CDR3 DNA: TGCGCCAGCAAGGGACCCTACGAGCAGTACTTC.

This clonotype was detected many times. This chain uses TRBV9 with TRBJ2-2, with 11 nucleotides matching TRBD2. Germline V CDR1 and CDR2: SGDLS, YYNGEE. V shed 0 bases, J shed 5 bases, and the junction held 9 bases outside the gene matches. The CDR3 consists of 18 residues. The CDR3 DNA reads TGTGCCAGCAGCGTAGCTTTTCGGACTAGCGGGTCGACCGGGGAGCTGTTTTTT. It yields the protein CASSVAFRTSGSTGELFF. Variable domain in full (rest from reference TRBV9 and TRBJ2-2): DSGVTQTPKHLITATGQRVTLRCSPRSGDLSVYWYQQSLDQGLQFLIQYYNGEERAKGNILERFSAQQFPDLHSELNLSSLELGDSALYFCASSVAFRTSGSTGELFFGEGSRLTVL.

This clonotype showed up many times. The chain is built from TRBV7-2 and TRBJ2-3, with 11 bases aligning to TRBD2. The CDR3 consists of 14 residues. Trimming at V came to 4 bases and at J to 10 bases, leaving 7 bases not matched to a gene. Germline CDR1 is SGHTA and CDR2 is FQGNSA. CDR3 sequence reads: CASSSRSGGAAQYF. The CDR3 bases are TGTGCCAGCAGCTCCCGTAGCGGGGGGGCGGCGCAGTATTTT.

This clonotype was recorded many times. This chain uses TRBV20-1 with TRBJ1-2; tentatively, D is TRBD1 (5 bases). The V end was cut by 1 base, the J end by 0 bases, with 6 bases between. The CDR3 is made up of 13 amino acids. Germline CDR1 and CDR2: DFQATT and SNEGSKA (reference sequence). The CDR3 DNA is TGCAGTGCTAGAGGGACAACTAACTATGGCTACACCTTC. Protein product: CSARGTTNYGYTF.

This clonotype was picked up a small number of times. The chain is built from TRBV6-2 or TRBV6-3 and TRBJ1-5; TRBD1 is a possible D gene (5 bases). This CDR3 contains 16 residues. The ends were cut back, 6 bases at V and 4 bases at J, with 19 bases in the middle. Looked up from germline, CDR1 is MNHEY and CDR2 is SVGEGT. CDR3 bases: TGTGCCAGCAGGGACGTTCGGGGGACCCCGAATCAGCCCCAGCATTTT. It translates to CASRDVRGTPNQPQHF.

Many counts were recorded for this clonotype. V usage is TRBV7-2 and J usage is TRBJ2-3, with D tentatively TRBD2 (5 bases). Per the germline V gene, CDR1 is SGHTA and CDR2 is FQGNSA. The germline V and J ends were trimmed by 5 bases and 1 base, with 16 bases remaining between them. The CDR3 has 16 residues. As DNA, the CDR3 is TGTGCCAGCAGCGGTTACCGGGGTTTTGGCACAGATACGCAGTATTTT. Protein sequence: CASSGYRGFGTDTQYF.

The rearrangement joins TRBV19 to TRBJ2-2, with D perhaps matching TRBD2 (6 bases). Trimming removed 7 bases at V and 1 base at J, with 16 bases between. Germline values: CDR1 LNHDA, CDR2 SQIVND (reference sequence). The CDR3 totals 16 residues. CDR3 in amino acids: CASTIPRGGNTGELFF. Written as DNA, the CDR3 is TGTGCCAGTACTATTCCAAGGGGAGGGAACACCGGGGAGCTGTTTTTT.

Notes on this clonotype: A read error may explain this, as a much larger clone is one base away. The V and J genes are TRBV11-2 and TRBJ2-1; 9 bases map to TRBD2. The CDR3 runs to 16 residues. Germline loops: CDR1 SGHAT, CDR2 FQNNGV. The CDR3 DNA follows: TGTGCCAGCAGCTTACTAGCGGGGAGCTCCTGCAATGAGCAGTTCTTC. This encodes CASSLLAGSSCNEQFF.

This clonotype was found a few times. The rearrangement joins TRBV10-2 to TRBJ1-2, with 8 bases identical to TRBD1. Trimming took 6 bases from V and 4 from J; bases not matched to a gene: 7. The CDR3 totals 14 residues. Germline V gene sequence: CDR1 WSHSY, CDR2 SAAADI. The CDR3 DNA sequence: TGCGCCAGCAGGGAGACAGGGGCTACCTATGGCTACACCTTC. Protein sequence: CASRETGATYGYTF.

This clonotype occurred many times. The V call is TRBV6-5, the J call TRBJ2-3, with D perhaps matching TRBD1 or TRBD2 (5 bases each). The germline gives CDR1 MNHEY, CDR2 SVGAGI. V dropped 3 bases and J dropped 4 bases, with 8 bases sitting between them. The CDR3 is 13 residues long. This chain's CDR3 is CASSYGGPDTQYF. CDR3 DNA: TGTGCCAGCAGTTATGGGGGTCCAGATACGCAGTATTTT.

Concerning this clonotype itself: This may arise from a read error, as a much more abundant clone is one base away. The rearrangement joins TRBV11-2 to TRBJ1-5; weak D call: TRBD1 (6 bases). This CDR3 has 18 residues. V lost 1 base to trimming and J lost 5 bases, with 21 bases between them. From germline, CDR1 is SGHAT and CDR2 FQNNGV. The CDR3 DNA reads TGTGCCAGCAGCTTAGTTTGGGGGGGCCCTAAGGAATATCAGCCCCAGCATTTT. Translating it yields CASSLVWGGPKEYQPQHF.

Note on this clonotype: The conserved closing phenylalanine or tryptophan is absent in this CDR3, likely reflecting a read error. The CDR3 DNA reads as TGCAGTGCTGGAACGGGGGAACGAAAAGAGCAGTACCTC. It specifies CSAGTGERKEQYL. The J gene is TRBJ2-7, the V gene TRBV20-1; perhaps TRBD2 as D (6 bases). Germline CDR1 and CDR2: DFQATT and SNEGSKA (reference sequence). The CDR3 contains 13 residues. V shed 5 bases and J shed 7 bases, with 18 bases lying between them.

This clonotype was seen ten or more times. The chain has TRBV6-5 and TRBJ2-1; 11 bases align to TRBD1. Per germline, CDR1 MNHEY and CDR2 SVGAGI. CDR3 length equals 15 residues. The J segment lost 3 bases and the V segment lost 6 bases, leaving 4 bases of the junction unmatched. In DNA form, the CDR3 reads TGTGCCAGCAGCCCCGGGACAGGGGGCTACAATGAGCAGTTCTTC. It encodes CASSPGTGGYNEQFF.

This chain joins TRBV9 and TRBJ2-7; D is tentatively TRBD1 or TRBD2 (5 bases each). CDR1 SGDLS and CDR2 YYNGEE come from the germline V gene. This CDR3 comprises 14 residues. Trimming removed 2 bases at V and 5 bases at J, with 14 bases between. The CDR3 loop reads CASSVGASVHEQYF. The CDR3 nucleotides are TGTGCCAGCAGCGTCGGGGCTTCCGTCCACGAGCAGTACTTC.

To note about this clonotype: The junction departs from the called germline gene at one end, perhaps through a read error. Written as DNA, the CDR3 is TGTTCCAGTATTATAACGACAGGGGGCTACACCTTC. It is translated as CSSIITTGGYTF. The chain employs TRBV19 and TRBJ1-2, with 7 bases fitting TRBD1. The CDR3 spans 12 residues. Germline lookup yields CDR1 LNHDA and CDR2 SQIVND (reference sequence).

The gene calls are TRBV10-3 and TRBJ1-1; D is unresolved. The CDR3 sequence is 14 residues long. V lost 11 bases, J lost 1 base, and 17 bases lay in between. Germline V gene lookup returns CDR1 ENHRY and CDR2 SYGVKD. DNA of the CDR3: TGTGCCGCCAAACAGAACAACGAGAACACTGAAGCTTTCTTT. Translation: CAAKQNNENTEAFF.

This chain links TRBV19 with TRBJ1-5; 9 nucleotides align to TRBD1. Germline trimming cut 3 bases from V and 4 bases from J; bases unmatched to any gene: 7. The germline CDR1 and CDR2 sequences are LNHDA and SQIVND (reference sequence). The CDR3 has 16 residues. CDR3 amino acids: CASSISGQGRNQPQHF. CDR3 nucleotides: TGTGCCAGTAGTATCTCTGGACAGGGGCGAAATCAGCCCCAGCATTTT.

This clonotype came up a few times. The chain has TRBV20-1 and TRBJ2-7; TRBD1 agrees at 7 bases. V lost 1 base and J lost 3; bases outside the gene matches: 6. The CDR3 is 14 residues long. Per the germline V gene, CDR1 is DFQATT and CDR2 is SNEGSKA (reference sequence). CDR3 protein: CSARATGERYEQYF. DNA for the CDR3: TGCAGTGCTAGAGCCACAGGGGAGCGCTACGAGCAGTACTTC.